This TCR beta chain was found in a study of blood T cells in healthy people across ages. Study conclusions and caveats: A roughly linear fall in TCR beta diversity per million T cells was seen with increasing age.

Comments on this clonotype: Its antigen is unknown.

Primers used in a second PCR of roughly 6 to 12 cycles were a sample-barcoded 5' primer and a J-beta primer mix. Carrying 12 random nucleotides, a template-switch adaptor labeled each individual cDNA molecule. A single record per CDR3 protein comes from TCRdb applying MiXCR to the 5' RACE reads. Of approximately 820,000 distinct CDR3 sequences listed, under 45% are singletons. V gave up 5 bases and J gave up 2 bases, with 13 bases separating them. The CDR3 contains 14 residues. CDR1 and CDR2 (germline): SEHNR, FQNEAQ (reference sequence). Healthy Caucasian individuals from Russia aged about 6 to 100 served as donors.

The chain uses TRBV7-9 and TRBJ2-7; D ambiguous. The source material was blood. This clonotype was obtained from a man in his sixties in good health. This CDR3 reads CASSPTAATYEQYF. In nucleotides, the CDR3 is TGTGCCAGCAGCCCCACCGCGGCCACCTACGAGCAGTACTTC.